This T cell receptor beta chain was retrieved from a study of T cells after yellow fever vaccination. The wider study: In the case of low-cell-number fractions, SMART-Seq v4 Ultra Low Input was used for preparation.

This clonotype was counted between two and nine times. Its antigen is not known. Study-wide results and caveats: Across the CD4 and CD8 compartments, a small share of clonotypes was present in both. Most primary-vaccination clones recurred post-booster (approximately 96% CD4, just over 85% CD8).

V shed 4 bases and J 3 bases; nucleotides not matched to a gene: 6. Germline assignment: CDR1 MNHEY and CDR2 SMNVEV (reference sequence). This CDR3 contains 15 residues. 5'RACE template switching generated TCR cDNA, adding a universal primer site and UMIs. TCRdb re-called the 5' RACE reads through MiXCR, storing one row per CDR3 protein. In the table there are about 550,000 distinct CDR3 sequences, roughly 21% of which are singletons. The chain has TRBV27 and TRBJ2-3, with 8 bases identical to TRBD1. This TCR derives from a man aged 25-45 years who received the YFV17D yellow fever vaccine. Here the sequenced sample was PBMCs, taken 15 days after the yellow fever booster vaccination. This chain's CDR3 is CASSWTGSSTDTQYF. For the CDR3, the DNA is TGTGCCAGCAGTTGGACAGGGAGTAGTACAGATACGCAGTATTTT.